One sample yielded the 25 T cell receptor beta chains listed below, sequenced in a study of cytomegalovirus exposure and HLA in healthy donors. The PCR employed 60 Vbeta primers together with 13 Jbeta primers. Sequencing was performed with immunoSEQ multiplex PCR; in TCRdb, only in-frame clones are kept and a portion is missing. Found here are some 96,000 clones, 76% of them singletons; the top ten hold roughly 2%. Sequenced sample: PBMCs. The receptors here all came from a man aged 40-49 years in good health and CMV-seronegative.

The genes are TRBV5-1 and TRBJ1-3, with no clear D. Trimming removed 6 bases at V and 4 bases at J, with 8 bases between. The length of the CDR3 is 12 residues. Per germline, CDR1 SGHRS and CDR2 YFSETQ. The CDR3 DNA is TGCGCCAGCAATGGAGGCGGAAACACCATATATTTT. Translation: CASNGGGNTIYF.

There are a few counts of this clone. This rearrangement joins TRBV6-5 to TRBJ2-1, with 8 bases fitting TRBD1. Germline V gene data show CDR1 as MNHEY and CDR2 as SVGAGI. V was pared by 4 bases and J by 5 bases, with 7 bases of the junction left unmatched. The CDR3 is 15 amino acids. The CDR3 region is CASSSPGQGNNEQFF. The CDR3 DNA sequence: TGTGCCAGCAGTTCCCCCGGACAGGGAAACAATGAGCAGTTCTTC.

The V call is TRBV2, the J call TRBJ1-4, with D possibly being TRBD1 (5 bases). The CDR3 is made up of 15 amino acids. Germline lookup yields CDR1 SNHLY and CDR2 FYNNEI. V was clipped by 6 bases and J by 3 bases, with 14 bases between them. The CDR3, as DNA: TGTGCCAGCAGGAATCAGGGTTTGGCTAATGAAAAACTGTTTTTT. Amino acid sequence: CASRNQGLANEKLFF.

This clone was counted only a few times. The CDR3 DNA follows: TGTGCCAGCAGTTACTGGGGACAGGGCCATACGCAGTATTTT. Protein product: CASSYWGQGHTQYF. The V call is TRBV6-5, the J call TRBJ2-3; 9 positions match TRBD1. There are 14 residues in the CDR3. Germline CDR1 reads MNHEY; CDR2 reads SVGAGI. V gave up 1 base and J gave up 7 bases; unmatched junction bases: 3.

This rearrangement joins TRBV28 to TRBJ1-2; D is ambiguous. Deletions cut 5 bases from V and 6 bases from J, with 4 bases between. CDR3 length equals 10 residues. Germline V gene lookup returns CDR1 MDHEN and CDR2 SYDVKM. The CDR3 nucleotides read TGTGCCAGCAGTAATAATGGCTACACCTTC. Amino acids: CASSNNGYTF.

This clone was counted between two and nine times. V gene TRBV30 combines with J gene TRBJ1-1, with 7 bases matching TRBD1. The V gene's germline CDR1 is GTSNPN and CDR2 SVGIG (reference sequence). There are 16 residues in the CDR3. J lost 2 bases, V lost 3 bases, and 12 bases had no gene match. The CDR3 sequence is CAWRSAAGQPNTEAFF. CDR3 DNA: TGTGCCTGGAGATCAGCGGCGGGACAGCCAAACACTGAAGCTTTCTTT.

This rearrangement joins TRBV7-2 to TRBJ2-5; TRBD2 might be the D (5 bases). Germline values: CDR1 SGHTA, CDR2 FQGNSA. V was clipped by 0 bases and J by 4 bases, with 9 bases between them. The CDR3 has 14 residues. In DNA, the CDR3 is TGTGCCAGCAGCTTAGCAGGGAGAGGAGAGACCCAGTACTTC. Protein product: CASSLAGRGETQYF. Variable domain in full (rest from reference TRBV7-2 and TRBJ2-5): GAGVSQSPSNKVTEKGKDVELRCDPISGHTALYWYRQSLGQGLEFLIYFQGNSAPDKSGLPSDRFSAERTGGSVSTLTIQRTQQEDSAVYLCASSLAGRGETQYFGPGTRLLVL.

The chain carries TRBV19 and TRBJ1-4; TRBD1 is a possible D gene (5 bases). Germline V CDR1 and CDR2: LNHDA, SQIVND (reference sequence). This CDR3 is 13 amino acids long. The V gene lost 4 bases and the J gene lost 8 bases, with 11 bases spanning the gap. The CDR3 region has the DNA TGTGCCAGTAGTACAGGGTTCGGAGAAAAACTGTTTTTT. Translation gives CASSTGFGEKLFF.

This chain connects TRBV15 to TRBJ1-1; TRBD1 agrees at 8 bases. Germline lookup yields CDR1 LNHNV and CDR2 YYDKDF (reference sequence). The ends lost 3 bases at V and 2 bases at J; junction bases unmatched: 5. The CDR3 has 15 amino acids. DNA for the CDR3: TGTGCCACCAGCAGTGGGACAGGTCCTAACACTGAAGCTTTCTTT. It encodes CATSSGTGPNTEAFF.

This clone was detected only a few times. As DNA, the CDR3 is TGTGCCATCAGTGAGTATAACTACGAGCAGTACTTC. Amino acids: CAISEYNYEQYF. The chain recombines TRBV10-3 with TRBJ2-7; no clear D. Germline V lookup: CDR1 ENHRY, CDR2 SYGVKD. The ends were cut back, 1 base at V and 3 bases at J, with 4 bases in the middle. CDR3 length: 12 residues.

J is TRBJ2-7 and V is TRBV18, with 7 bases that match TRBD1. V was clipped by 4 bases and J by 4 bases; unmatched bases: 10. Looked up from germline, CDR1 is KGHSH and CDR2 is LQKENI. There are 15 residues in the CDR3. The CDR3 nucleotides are TGTGCCAGCTCACAGAACCCGGGACAGTCTTACGAGCAGTACTTC. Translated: CASSQNPGQSYEQYF.

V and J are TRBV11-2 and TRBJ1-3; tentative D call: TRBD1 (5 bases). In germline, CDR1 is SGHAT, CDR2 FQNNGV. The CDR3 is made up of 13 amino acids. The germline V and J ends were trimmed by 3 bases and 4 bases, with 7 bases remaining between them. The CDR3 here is CASSFRGGNTIYF. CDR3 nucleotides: TGTGCCAGCAGCTTTAGGGGAGGAAACACCATATATTTT.

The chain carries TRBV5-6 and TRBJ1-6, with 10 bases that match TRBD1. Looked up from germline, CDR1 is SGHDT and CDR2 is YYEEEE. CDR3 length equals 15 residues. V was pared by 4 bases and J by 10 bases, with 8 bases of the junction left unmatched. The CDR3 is CASSRWTGGSSPLHF. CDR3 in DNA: TGTGCCAGCAGCCGGTGGACAGGGGGTTCATCACCCCTCCACTTT.

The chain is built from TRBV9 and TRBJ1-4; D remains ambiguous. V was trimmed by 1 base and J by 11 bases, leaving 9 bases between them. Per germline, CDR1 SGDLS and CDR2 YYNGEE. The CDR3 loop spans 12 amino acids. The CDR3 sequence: CASSVLGGKLFF. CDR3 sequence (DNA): TGTGCCAGCAGCGTACTGGGAGGGAAACTGTTTTTT.

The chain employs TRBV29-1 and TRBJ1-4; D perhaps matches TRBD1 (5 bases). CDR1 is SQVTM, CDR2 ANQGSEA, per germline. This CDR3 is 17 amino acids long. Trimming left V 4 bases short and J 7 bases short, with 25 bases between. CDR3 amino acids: CSVAGVGSGGIGEKLFF. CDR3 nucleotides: TGCAGCGTTGCGGGGGTTGGGAGTGGGGGGATTGGTGAAAAACTGTTTTTT.

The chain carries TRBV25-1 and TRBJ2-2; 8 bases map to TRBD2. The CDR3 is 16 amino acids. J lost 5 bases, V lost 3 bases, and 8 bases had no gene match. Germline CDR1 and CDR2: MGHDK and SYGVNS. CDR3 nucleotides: TGTGCCAGCAGTGAGGGACGGGAGGGGAGGACCGGGGAGCTGTTTTTT. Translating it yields CASSEGREGRTGELFF. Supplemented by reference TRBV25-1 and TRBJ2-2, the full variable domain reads EADIYQTPRYLVIGTGKKITLECSQTMGHDKMYWYQQDPGMELHLIHYSYGVNSTEKGDLSSESTVSRIRTEHFPLTLESARPSHTSQYLCASSEGREGRTGELFFGEGSRLTVL.

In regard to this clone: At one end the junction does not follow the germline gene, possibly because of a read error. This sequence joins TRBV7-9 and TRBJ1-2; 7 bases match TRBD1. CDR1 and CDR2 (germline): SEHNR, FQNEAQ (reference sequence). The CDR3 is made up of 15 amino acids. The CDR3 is CSSSPRTGTGYGYTF. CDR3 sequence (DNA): TGTTCCAGCAGCCCCCGGACAGGTACGGGATATGGCTACACCTTC.

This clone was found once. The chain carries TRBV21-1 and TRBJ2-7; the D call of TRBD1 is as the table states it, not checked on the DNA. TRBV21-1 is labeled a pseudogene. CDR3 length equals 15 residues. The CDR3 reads CASSRRTGPYYEQYF. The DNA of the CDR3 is TGTGCCAGCAGCCGGCGGACAGGGCCTTACTACGAGCAGTACTTC.

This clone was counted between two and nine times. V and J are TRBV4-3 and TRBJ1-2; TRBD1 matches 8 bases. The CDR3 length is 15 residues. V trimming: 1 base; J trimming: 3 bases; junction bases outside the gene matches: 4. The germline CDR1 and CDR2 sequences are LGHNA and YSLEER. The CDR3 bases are TGCGCCAGCAGCCAAGCTACAGGGGGGGACTATGGCTACACCTTC. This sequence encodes CASSQATGGDYGYTF.

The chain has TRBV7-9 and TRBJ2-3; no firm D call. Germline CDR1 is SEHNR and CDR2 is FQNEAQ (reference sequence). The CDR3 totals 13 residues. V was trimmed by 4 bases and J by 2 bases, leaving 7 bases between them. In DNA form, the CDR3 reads TGTGCCAGCAGCTCCCAAATCACAGATACGCAGTATTTT. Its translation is CASSSQITDTQYF.

CDR3 nucleotides: TGTGCCAGCAGCCAAGATTGGGCGGGAGTAATACCGTCCTACAATGAGCAGTTCTTC. This encodes CASSQDWAGVIPSYNEQFF. The genes are TRBV4-2 and TRBJ2-1; 7 positions match TRBD2. Looked up from germline, CDR1 is LGHNA and CDR2 is YNFKEQ. V lost 0 bases, J lost 1 base, and 12 bases stayed unmatched. The CDR3 consists of 19 residues.

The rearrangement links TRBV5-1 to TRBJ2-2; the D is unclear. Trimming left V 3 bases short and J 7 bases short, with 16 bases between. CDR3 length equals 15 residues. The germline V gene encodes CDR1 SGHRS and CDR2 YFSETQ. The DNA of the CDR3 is TGCGCCAGCAGCTCCGACGGCGGCGGAGACGGGGAGCTGTTTTTT. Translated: CASSSDGGGDGELFF.

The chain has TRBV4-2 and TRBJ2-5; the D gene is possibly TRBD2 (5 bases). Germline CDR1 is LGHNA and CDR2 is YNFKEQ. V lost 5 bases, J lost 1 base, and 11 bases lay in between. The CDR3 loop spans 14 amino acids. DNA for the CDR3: TGTGCCAGCAGCGGAGGACGGATCCAAGAGACCCAGTACTTC. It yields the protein CASSGGRIQETQYF.

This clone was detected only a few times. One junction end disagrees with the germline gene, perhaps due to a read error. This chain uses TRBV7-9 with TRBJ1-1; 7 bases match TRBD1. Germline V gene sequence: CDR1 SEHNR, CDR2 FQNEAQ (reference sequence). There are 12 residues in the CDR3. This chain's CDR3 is CSSSRGFTEAFF. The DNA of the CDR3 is TGTTCCAGCAGCAGGGGGTTCACTGAAGCTTTCTTT.

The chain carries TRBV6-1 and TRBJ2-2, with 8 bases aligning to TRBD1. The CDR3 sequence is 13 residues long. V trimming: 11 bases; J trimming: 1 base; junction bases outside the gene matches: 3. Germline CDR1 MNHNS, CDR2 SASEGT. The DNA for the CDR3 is TGTGCCGCGACAGGGGTGAACACCGGGGAGCTGTTTTTT. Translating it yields CAATGVNTGELFF.